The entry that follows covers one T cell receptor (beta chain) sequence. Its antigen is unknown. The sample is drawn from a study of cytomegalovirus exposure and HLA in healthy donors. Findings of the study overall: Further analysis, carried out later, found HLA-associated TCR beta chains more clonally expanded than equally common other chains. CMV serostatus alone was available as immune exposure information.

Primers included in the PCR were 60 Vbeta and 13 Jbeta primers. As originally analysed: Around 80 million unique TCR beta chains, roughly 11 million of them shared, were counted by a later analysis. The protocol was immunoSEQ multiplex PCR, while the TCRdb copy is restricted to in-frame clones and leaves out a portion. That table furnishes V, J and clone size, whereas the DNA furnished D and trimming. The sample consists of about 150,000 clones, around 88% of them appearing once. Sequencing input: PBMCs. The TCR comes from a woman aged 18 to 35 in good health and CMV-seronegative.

DNA of the CDR3: TGTGCCAGCATAGGAGTGCGGGGGGCTTCCTACAATGAGCAGTTCTTC. Translation: CASIGVRGASYNEQFF. The chain has TRBV28 and TRBJ2-1; TRBD2 agrees at 8 bases. The ends lost 7 bases at V and 1 base at J; junction bases unmatched: 9. The germline V gene has CDR1 MDHEN and CDR2 SYDVKM. The CDR3 consists of 16 residues.